This section outlines one T cell receptor (beta chain) sequence together with its context. V was shortened by 3 bases and J by 5 bases, with 14 bases between the two germline ends. CDR1 and CDR2 (germline): ENHRY, SYGVKD. This CDR3 comprises 15 residues. TCRdb's table, derived via immunoSEQ multiplex PCR, lists solely in-frame clones and lacks some. The table shows hundreds of thousands of clones, with approximately 79% occurring only once. These data originate in a study of shared clonotypes between healthy human individuals. Source material: memory CD4+ T cells sorted from blood. Subset noted: CD45RA-negative fraction. This chain connects TRBV10-3 to TRBJ2-1; the D gene is possibly TRBD1 (6 bases). The clonotype originates from a woman aged 25 to 39 in good health. This CDR3 is CAISDEGQGHNEQFF. Written as DNA, the CDR3 is TGTGCCATCAGTGATGAGGGACAAGGGCACAATGAGCAGTTCTTC.